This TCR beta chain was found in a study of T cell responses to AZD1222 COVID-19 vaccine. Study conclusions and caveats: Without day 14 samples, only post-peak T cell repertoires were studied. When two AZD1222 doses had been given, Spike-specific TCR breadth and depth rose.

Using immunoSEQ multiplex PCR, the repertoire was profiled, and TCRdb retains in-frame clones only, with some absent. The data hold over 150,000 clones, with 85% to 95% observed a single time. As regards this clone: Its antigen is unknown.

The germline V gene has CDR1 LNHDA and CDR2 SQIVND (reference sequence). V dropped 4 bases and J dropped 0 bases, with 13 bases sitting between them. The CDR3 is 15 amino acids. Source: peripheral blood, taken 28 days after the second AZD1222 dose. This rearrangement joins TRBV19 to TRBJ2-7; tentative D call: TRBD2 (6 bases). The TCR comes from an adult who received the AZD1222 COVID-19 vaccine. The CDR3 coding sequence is TGTGCCAGTAGTACTAGCGTAGTAAGCTCCTACGAGCAGTACTTC. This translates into CASSTSVVSSYEQYF.